The clone carrying this T cell receptor beta chain was observed a single time. These data are taken from a study of identifying expanded T cells in peripheral blood. The CDR3 totals 15 residues. Germline V gene sequence: CDR1 SGHDT, CDR2 YYEEEE. The ends were cut back, 0 bases at V and 5 bases at J, with 9 bases in the middle. Data came from immunoSEQ multiplex PCR; TCRdb stores just in-frame clones and leaves some out. This table holds 70,000 to 100,000 clones, approximately 86% found once. What was sequenced was blood. The sequence was collected from a person between 18 and 69 years old in good health. J is TRBJ1-6 and V is TRBV5-6, with D hard to call. The DNA of the CDR3 is TGTGCCAGCAGCTTGGGCCCTTGGAATAATTCACCCCTCCACTTT. Translation gives CASSLGPWNNSPLHF.